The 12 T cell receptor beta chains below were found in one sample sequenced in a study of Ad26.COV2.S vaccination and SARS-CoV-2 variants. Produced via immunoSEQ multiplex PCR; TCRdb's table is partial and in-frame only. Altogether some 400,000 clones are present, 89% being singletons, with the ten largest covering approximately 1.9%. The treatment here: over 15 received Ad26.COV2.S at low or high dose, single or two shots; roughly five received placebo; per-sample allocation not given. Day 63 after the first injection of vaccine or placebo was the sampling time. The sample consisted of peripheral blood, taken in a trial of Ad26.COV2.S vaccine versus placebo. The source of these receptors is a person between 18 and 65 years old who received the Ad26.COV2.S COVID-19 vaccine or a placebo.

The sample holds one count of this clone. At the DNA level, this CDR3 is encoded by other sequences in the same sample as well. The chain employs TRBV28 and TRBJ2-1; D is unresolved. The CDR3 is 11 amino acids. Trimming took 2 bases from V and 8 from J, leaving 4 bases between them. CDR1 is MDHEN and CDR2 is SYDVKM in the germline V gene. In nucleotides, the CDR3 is TGTGCCAGCAGTTTACTGGATGAGCAGTTCTTC. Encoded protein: CASSLLDEQFF.

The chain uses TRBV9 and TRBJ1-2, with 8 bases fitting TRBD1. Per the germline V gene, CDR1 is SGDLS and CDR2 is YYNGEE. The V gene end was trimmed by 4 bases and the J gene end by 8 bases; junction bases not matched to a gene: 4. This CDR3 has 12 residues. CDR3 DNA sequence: TGTGCCAGCAGCCCTGGACAGGGCGGCTACACCTTC. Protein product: CASSPGQGGYTF.

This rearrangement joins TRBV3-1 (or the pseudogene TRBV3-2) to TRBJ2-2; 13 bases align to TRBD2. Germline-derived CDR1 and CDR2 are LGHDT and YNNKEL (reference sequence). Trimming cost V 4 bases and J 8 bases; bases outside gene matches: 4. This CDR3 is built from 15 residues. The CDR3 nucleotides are TGTGCCAGCAGCCCTTGGACTAGCGGGAGTGGGGAGCTGTTTTTT. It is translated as CASSPWTSGSGELFF.

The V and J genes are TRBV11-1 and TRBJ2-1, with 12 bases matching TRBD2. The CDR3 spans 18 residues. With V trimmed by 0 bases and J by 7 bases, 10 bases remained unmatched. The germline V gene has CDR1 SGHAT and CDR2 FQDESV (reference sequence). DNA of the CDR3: TGTGCCAGCAGCTTAGCCCCTCCTAGCGGGAGGGCCGGGAATGAGCAGTTCTTC. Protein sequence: CASSLAPPSGRAGNEQFF.

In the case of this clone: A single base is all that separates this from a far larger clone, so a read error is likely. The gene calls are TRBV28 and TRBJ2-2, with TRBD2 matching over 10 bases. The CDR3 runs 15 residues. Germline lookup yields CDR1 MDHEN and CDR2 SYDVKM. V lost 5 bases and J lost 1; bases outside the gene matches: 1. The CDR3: CASSRTSGNTGELFF. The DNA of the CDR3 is TGTGCCAGCAGTCGGACTAGCGGGAACACCGGGGAGCTGTTTTTT. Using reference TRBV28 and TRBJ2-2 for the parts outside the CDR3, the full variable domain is DVKVTQSSRYLVKRTGEKVFLECVQDMDHENMFWYRQDPGLGLRLIYFSYDVKMKEKGDIPEGYSVSREKKERFSLILESASTNQTSMYLCASSRTSGNTGELFFGEGSRLTVL.

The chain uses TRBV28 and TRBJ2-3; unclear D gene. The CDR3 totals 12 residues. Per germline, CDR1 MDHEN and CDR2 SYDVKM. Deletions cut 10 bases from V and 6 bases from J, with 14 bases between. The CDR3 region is CATQKLPDTQYF. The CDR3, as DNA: TGTGCCACCCAGAAGCTCCCGGATACGCAGTATTTT.

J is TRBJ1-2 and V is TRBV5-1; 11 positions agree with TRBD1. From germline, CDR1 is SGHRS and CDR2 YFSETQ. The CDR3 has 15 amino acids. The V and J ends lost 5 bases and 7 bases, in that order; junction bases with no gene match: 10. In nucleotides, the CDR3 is TGCGCCAGCAGTCCTGGACAGGGGGCCTCGGGTGGCTACACCTTC. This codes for CASSPGQGASGGYTF.

The CDR3 DNA sequence: TGTGCCAGCAGCGTAGATGGCGGGATAGCCAAAAACATTCAGTACTTC. This translates into CASSVDGGIAKNIQYF. This rearrangement joins TRBV9 to TRBJ2-4, with TRBD2 as a possible D gene (6 bases). Germline V gene lookup returns CDR1 SGDLS and CDR2 YYNGEE. The CDR3 contains 16 residues. V was pared by 0 bases and J by 0 bases, with 10 bases between.

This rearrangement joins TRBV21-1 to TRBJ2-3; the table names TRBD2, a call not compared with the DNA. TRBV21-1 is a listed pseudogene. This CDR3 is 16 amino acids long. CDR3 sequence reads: CASSKAEEGGTDTQYF. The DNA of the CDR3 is TGTGCCAGCAGCAAAGCCGAGGAGGGTGGCACAGATACGCAGTATTTT.

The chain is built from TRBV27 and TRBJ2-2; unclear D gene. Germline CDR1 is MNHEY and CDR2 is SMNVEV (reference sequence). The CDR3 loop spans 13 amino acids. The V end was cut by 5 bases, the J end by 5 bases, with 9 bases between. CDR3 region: CASSLRQTGELFF. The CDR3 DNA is TGTGCCAGCAGTCTCCGCCAGACCGGGGAGCTGTTTTTT.

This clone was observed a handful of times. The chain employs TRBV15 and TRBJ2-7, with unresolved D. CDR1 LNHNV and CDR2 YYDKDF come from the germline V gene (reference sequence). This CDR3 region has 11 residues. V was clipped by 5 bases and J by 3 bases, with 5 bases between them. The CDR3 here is CATSSYYEQYF. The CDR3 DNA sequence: TGTGCCACCAGCTCCTACTACGAGCAGTACTTC.

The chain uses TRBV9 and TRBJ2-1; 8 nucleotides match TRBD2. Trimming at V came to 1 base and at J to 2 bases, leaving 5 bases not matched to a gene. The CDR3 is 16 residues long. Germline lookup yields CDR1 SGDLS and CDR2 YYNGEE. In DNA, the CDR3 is TGTGCCAGCAGCGTAAGCGGGAGAGGCGCCTACAATGAGCAGTTCTTC. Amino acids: CASSVSGRGAYNEQFF. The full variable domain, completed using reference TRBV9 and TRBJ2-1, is DSGVTQTPKHLITATGQRVTLRCSPRSGDLSVYWYQQSLDQGLQFLIQYYNGEERAKGNILERFSAQQFPDLHSELNLSSLELGDSALYFCASSVSGRGAYNEQFFGPGTRLTVL.